This T cell receptor beta chain was sequenced in a study of blood T cells in healthy people across ages. Study-wide background: Capture by template switching was about one barcoded beta molecule per two T cells.

Primers used in a second PCR of about 7 to 12 cycles were a sample-barcoded 5' primer and a J-beta primer mix. TCRdb reprocessed the 5' RACE reads with MiXCR, giving one entry per CDR3 protein. The table includes 1.5 million to 1.9 million distinct CDR3 sequences, about 42% detected once. This clonotype has more than one count but fewer than ten. V lost 5 bases and J lost 3; bases outside the gene matches: 7. Germline-derived CDR1 and CDR2 are SEHNR and FQNEAQ (reference sequence). The CDR3 is made up of 14 amino acids. Investigators took about 9.2 milliliters of peripheral blood from every donor. The clonotype originates from a woman between 18 and 29 years old in good health. The V gene is TRBV7-9, the J gene TRBJ2-7, with 7 bases aligning to TRBD2. What was sequenced was blood. The CDR3 loop is CASSPLTSFYEQYF. CDR3 coding DNA: TGTGCCAGCAGCCCGTTGACTAGCTTCTACGAGCAGTACTTC.